The 18 T cell receptor beta chains below come from one sample, sequenced in a study of technical replicates of blood from a handful of donors. Measured with immunoSEQ multiplex PCR; TCRdb has only the in-frame clones, and not every one. The table records some 80,000 clones, roughly 94% of them present only once. The sequenced material came from T cells isolated from PBMCs. Source of these receptors: a human donor in good health.

The CDR3 here is CASSVGGGGGYEQYF. The CDR3 coding sequence is TGTGCCAGCAGCGTGGGGGGGGGAGGAGGGTACGAGCAGTACTTC. The rearrangement uses TRBV9 and TRBJ2-7; 7 bases are a match to TRBD2. In germline, CDR1 is SGDLS, CDR2 YYNGEE. V trimming: 2 bases; J trimming: 4 bases; junction bases outside the gene matches: 9. There are 15 residues in the CDR3.

The chain is built from TRBV30 and TRBJ1-2, with 8 bases lining up with TRBD1. CDR3 length equals 12 residues. Germline values: CDR1 GTSNPN, CDR2 SVGIG (reference sequence). V was clipped by 3 bases and J by 8 bases; unmatched bases: 5. The CDR3 coding sequence is TGTGCCTGGAGGCTACAGGGGGACGGCTACACCTTC. Translating it yields CAWRLQGDGYTF.

This clone was observed a single time. The chain has TRBV7-7 and TRBJ2-1; tentative D call: TRBD2 (6 bases). This CDR3 is built from 16 residues. Germline CDR1 is SSHAT and CDR2 is FNYEAQ (reference sequence). Trimming took 3 bases from V and 7 from J, leaving 19 bases between them. As DNA, the CDR3 is TGTGCCAGCAGCTTGTATGTAGGAGGGCCTAGGAATGAGCAGTTCTTC. Residues: CASSLYVGGPRNEQFF.

This CDR3 is CASSLDLSQPGRNEQFF. The DNA of the CDR3 is TGTGCCAGCAGCTTAGATCTGTCCCAACCGGGGAGGAATGAGCAGTTCTTC. The rearrangement uses TRBV11-3 and TRBJ2-1; D perhaps matches TRBD2 (6 bases). The CDR3 spans 17 residues. The germline CDR1 and CDR2 sequences are SGHNT and YENEEA. V lost 0 bases and J 7 bases, leaving 19 bases between the germline ends.

The chain couples TRBV28 to TRBJ1-5; 7 bases are a match to TRBD1. The J segment lost 4 bases and the V segment lost 6 bases, leaving 9 bases of the junction unmatched. Germline V gives CDR1 MDHEN, CDR2 SYDVKM. CDR3 length: 15 residues. CDR3 coding DNA: TGTGCCAGCAGCCTGCGGACAGGCTTAAATCAGCCCCAGCATTTT. This encodes CASSLRTGLNQPQHF.

This chain connects TRBV4-1 to TRBJ1-1, with D tentatively TRBD1 (5 bases). V was shortened by 3 bases and J by 4 bases, with 15 bases between the two germline ends. This CDR3 is 15 amino acids long. The germline V gene has CDR1 MGHRA and CDR2 YSYEKL. The CDR3 sequence is CASSHPGRGTTEAFF. CDR3 coding DNA: TGCGCCAGCAGCCACCCAGGGCGGGGAACCACTGAAGCTTTCTTT.

V is TRBV29-1 and J is TRBJ2-2; 7 nucleotides align to TRBD2. After removal of 3 bases from V and 6 bases from J, the junction contained 4 bases not matched to a gene. The CDR3 covers 13 residues. The germline V gene encodes CDR1 SQVTM and CDR2 ANQGSEA. The CDR3 nucleotides are TGCAGCGTTGAGAGCGGGATGGCCGGGGAGCTGTTTTTT. Protein sequence: CSVESGMAGELFF.

This clone was seen a single time. The CDR3 region has the DNA TGTGCCAGCAGCTTAGGGGGGGTGAAGCCTGAAGCTTTCTTT. Its protein is CASSLGGVKPEAFF. V and J are TRBV7-3 and TRBJ1-1, with D possibly TRBD1 on 5 matching bases. The V end was cut by 2 bases, the J end by 6 bases, with 13 bases between. The length of the CDR3 is 14 residues. CDR1 SGHTA and CDR2 FQGTGA come from the germline V gene. Full variable domain (outside the CDR3, taken from reference TRBV7-3 and TRBJ1-1): GAGVSQTPSNKVTEKGKYVELRCDPISGHTALYWYRQSLGQGPEFLIYFQGTGAADDSGLPNDRFFAVRPEGSVSTLKIQRTERGDSAVYLCASSLGGVKPEAFFGQGTRLTVV.

V gene TRBV5-1 combines with J gene TRBJ2-7, with D tentatively TRBD2 (5 bases). The CDR3 is 15 residues long. In germline, CDR1 is SGHRS, CDR2 YFSETQ. Trimming removed 3 bases at V and 3 bases at J, with 16 bases between. The DNA of the CDR3 is TGCGCCAGCAGCTCTTTTACGGAGGCTGGCTACGAGCAGTACTTC. Translation: CASSSFTEAGYEQYF.

This chain joins TRBV14 and TRBJ2-5; 10 nucleotides match TRBD1. The CDR3 sequence is 17 residues long. Germline V gene lookup returns CDR1 SGHDN and CDR2 FVKESK. The V segment lost 1 base and the J segment 4 bases; nucleotides outside the gene matches: 9. In nucleotides, the CDR3 is TGTGCCAGCAGCCAAGTTCCACCTGACAGGGGGCTAGAGACCCAGTACTTC. Translation gives CASSQVPPDRGLETQYF.

CDR3 sequence: CASSLPTDSIEQYF. The CDR3, as DNA: TGCGCCAGCAGCTTGCCGACAGACTCAATCGAGCAGTACTTC. V gene TRBV5-1 combines with J gene TRBJ2-7, with TRBD1 as a possible D gene (5 bases). The germline V gene encodes CDR1 SGHRS and CDR2 YFSETQ. Trimming cost V 1 base and J 6 bases, with 14 bases left between them. The CDR3 totals 14 residues. The variable domain in full, completed from reference TRBV5-1 and TRBJ2-7, reads KAGVTQTPRYLIKTRGQQVTLSCSPISGHRSVSWYQQTPGQGLQFLFEYFSETQRNKGNFPGRFSGRQFSNSRSEMNVSTLELGDSALYLCASSLPTDSIEQYFGPGTRLTVT.

The V and J genes are TRBV6-5 and TRBJ2-7; 7 nucleotides align to TRBD2. The trim removed 4 bases at V and 5 bases at J, leaving 5 bases unmatched. The CDR3 spans 13 residues. Germline V gene lookup returns CDR1 MNHEY and CDR2 SVGAGI. CDR3 sequence: CASSSLGRDEQYF. In DNA, the CDR3 is TGTGCCAGCAGTTCCCTGGGGAGGGACGAGCAGTACTTC.

The rearrangement uses TRBV9 and TRBJ2-4; D not certain. The CDR3 has 14 amino acids. Germline V gene lookup returns CDR1 SGDLS and CDR2 YYNGEE. V was cut by 3 bases and J by 0 bases, with 7 bases left in between. CDR3 sequence reads: CASSADIAKNIQYF. CDR3 nucleotide sequence: TGTGCCAGCAGCGCCGACATAGCCAAAAACATTCAGTACTTC.

The V and J genes are TRBV18 and TRBJ1-1, with 8 bases that match TRBD1. CDR3 length equals 17 residues. J gave up 5 bases and V 1 base, and 12 bases lay outside the gene matches. Germline-derived CDR1 and CDR2 are KGHSH and LQKENI. CDR3 coding DNA: TGTGCCAGCTCACCACTGGCAGGGGGCGATCTGTTGACTGAAGCTTTCTTT. It specifies CASSPLAGGDLLTEAFF.

V usage is TRBV5-1 and J usage is TRBJ1-2, with TRBD1 as a possible D gene (5 bases). Germline V gives CDR1 SGHRS, CDR2 YFSETQ. Trimming pared 0 bases from V and 3 bases from J, leaving 9 bases between. The CDR3 sequence is 14 residues long. In nucleotides, the CDR3 is TGCGCCAGCAGCTTGGGACAGACCTACTATGGCTACACCTTC. Translating it yields CASSLGQTYYGYTF.

This clone has more than one count but fewer than ten. The chain has TRBV28 and TRBJ1-1; tentatively, D is TRBD1 (6 bases). V lost 3 bases and J lost 6, with 14 bases in between. The CDR3 covers 14 residues. Germline loops: CDR1 MDHEN, CDR2 SYDVKM. CDR3 in amino acids: CASSLRQVTSEAFF. The CDR3 DNA reads as TGTGCCAGCAGTTTGCGACAGGTTACCTCTGAAGCTTTCTTT.

V usage is TRBV7-2 and J usage is TRBJ1-1; 8 nucleotides line up with TRBD1. The junction had 7 bases not matched to a gene; V was cut back by 6 bases and J by 4 bases. The CDR3 length is 14 residues. Germline assignment: CDR1 SGHTA and CDR2 FQGNSA. Here the CDR3 reads CASSLWTGTTEAFF. The CDR3 nucleotides are TGTGCCAGCAGTTTATGGACAGGGACCACTGAAGCTTTCTTT.

The chain uses TRBV6-1 and TRBJ2-1; tentative D call: TRBD2 (5 bases). Per the germline V gene, CDR1 is MNHNS and CDR2 is SASEGT. This CDR3 spans 17 amino acids. Trimming removed 0 bases from V and 0 bases from J, with 12 bases in between. CDR3 residues: CASSEASGSLSYNEQFF. The CDR3 bases are TGTGCCAGCAGTGAAGCGAGCGGAAGTCTCTCCTACAATGAGCAGTTCTTC.